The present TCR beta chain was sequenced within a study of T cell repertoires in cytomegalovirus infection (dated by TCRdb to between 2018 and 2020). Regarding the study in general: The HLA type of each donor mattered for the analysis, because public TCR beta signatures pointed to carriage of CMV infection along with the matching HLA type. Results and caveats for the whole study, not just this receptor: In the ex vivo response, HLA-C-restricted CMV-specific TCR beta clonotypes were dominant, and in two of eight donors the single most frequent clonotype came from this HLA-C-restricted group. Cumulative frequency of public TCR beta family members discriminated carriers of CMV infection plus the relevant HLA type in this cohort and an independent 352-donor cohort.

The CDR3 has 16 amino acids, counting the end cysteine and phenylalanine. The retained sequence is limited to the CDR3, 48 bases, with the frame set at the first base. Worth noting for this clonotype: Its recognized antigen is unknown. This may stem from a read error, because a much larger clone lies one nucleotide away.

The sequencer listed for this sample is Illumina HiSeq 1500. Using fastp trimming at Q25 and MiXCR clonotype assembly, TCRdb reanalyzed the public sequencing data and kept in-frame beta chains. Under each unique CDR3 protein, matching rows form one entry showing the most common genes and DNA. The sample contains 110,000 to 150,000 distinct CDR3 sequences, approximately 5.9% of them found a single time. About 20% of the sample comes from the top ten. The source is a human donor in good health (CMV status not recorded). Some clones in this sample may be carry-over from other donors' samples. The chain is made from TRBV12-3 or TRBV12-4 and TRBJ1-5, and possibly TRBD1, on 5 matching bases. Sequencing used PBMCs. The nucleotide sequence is TGTGCCAGCACTTCTGGGGGACTTGCGCTAAATCAGTCCCAGCATTTT. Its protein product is CASTSGGLALNQSQHF.